Reported below is one T cell receptor beta chain. Its specificity is unknown. These data are taken from a study of cytomegalovirus exposure and HLA in healthy donors. The germline V and J ends were trimmed by 0 bases and 4 bases, with 8 bases remaining between them. This CDR3 is built from 13 residues. CDR1 is SGHNT and CDR2 is YYREEE in the germline V gene (reference sequence). Points from the study as a whole: Earlier analysis found most TCR beta V segments productive about 87% or about 30% of the time.

PCR was performed using 60 Vbeta and 13 Jbeta primers. Produced via immunoSEQ multiplex PCR; TCRdb's table is partial and in-frame only. The data contain 130,000 to 150,000 clones, around three quarters of them seen just once; the ten biggest clones take up around 2.5%. The receptor was derived from a woman under 30 in good health and CMV-seropositive. Material: PBMCs. The chain couples TRBV5-4 to TRBJ2-7; no clear D gene. CDR3 coding DNA: TGTGCCAGCAGCTTGGGGCTCCAATACGAGCAGTACTTC. Protein: CASSLGLQYEQYF.